Listed below are T cell receptor beta chains from one sample, sequenced in a study of blood T cell repertoires in COVID-19. Only in-frame clones appear in the TCRdb table, and some are missing; sequencing was by immunoSEQ multiplex PCR. The sample lists 150,000 to 170,000 clones; roughly nine tenths were seen once. The material sequenced was peripheral blood. All receptors derive from a man aged 50 or older with acute or convalescent COVID-19. The CDR3 runs from the conserved cysteine through the conserved F or W. The D gene is left open where the match is weak. The size field is filled for only some rows; it gives once, few, many or a size class.

v_gene	d_gene	abundance	len	j_gene	CDR3aa	CDR3nt
TRBV6-2/TRBV6-3	TRBD2	NA	15	TRBJ2-3	CASSRSSGGDNTQYF	TGTGCCAGCAGTCGTTCCAGCGGGGGAGATAATACGCAGTATTTT
TRBV4-3	NA	NA	12	TRBJ1-1	CASSARGFEAFF	TGCGCCAGCAGCGCAAGGGGATTTGAAGCTTTCTTT
TRBV18	TRBD2	NA	17	TRBJ2-1	CASSPLWTSGRAWEQFF	TGTGCCAGCTCACCACTCTGGACTAGCGGGAGGGCTTGGGAGCAGTTCTTC
TRBV9	TRBD2	NA	14	TRBJ2-3	CASSAGGGADTQYF	TGTGCCAGCAGCGCGGGAGGCGGGGCAGATACGCAGTATTTT
TRBV11-2	NA	NA	13	TRBJ2-5	CASSLGQGLTQYF	TGTGCCAGCAGCTTAGGGCAGGGTTTGACCCAGTACTTC
TRBV5-5	TRBD1	NA	16	TRBJ1-1	CASSPRRQGRDTEAFF	TGTGCCAGCAGCCCCCGTCGACAGGGGCGGGACACTGAAGCTTTCTTT
TRBV19	TRBD1	NA	15	TRBJ1-6	CASTPDRGRNSPLHF	TGTGCCAGTACCCCGGACAGGGGGCGGAATTCACCCCTCCACTTT
TRBV6-5	NA	NA	15	TRBJ1-5	CASIDGGAVGQPQHF	TGTGCCAGCATCGACGGGGGGGCAGTGGGACAGCCCCAGCATTTT
TRBV28	NA	NA	16	TRBJ2-2	CASSSTTLPRAGELFF	TGTGCCAGCAGTAGCACTACACTCCCACGCGCCGGGGAGCTGTTTTTT
TRBV29-1	TRBD2	NA	14	TRBJ2-1	CSGGLAGANNEQFF	TGCAGCGGAGGACTAGCGGGAGCTAATAATGAGCAGTTCTTC
TRBV25-1	TRBD1	NA	16	TRBJ2-5	CASSEYGTGSGETQYF	TGTGCCAGCAGTGAATACGGGACAGGGAGTGGAGAGACCCAGTACTTC
TRBV18	NA	NA	13	TRBJ2-1	CASSPPEGPEQFF	TGTGCCAGCTCACCACCGGAGGGTCCTGAGCAGTTCTTC
TRBV7-9	TRBD1	NA	17	TRBJ2-1	CASRWSRQGYPAGEQFF	TGTGCCAGCAGATGGAGCCGACAGGGTTACCCCGCCGGTGAGCAGTTCTTC
TRBV6-5	NA	NA	15	TRBJ2-7	CASSYSGRGSYEQYF	TGTGCCAGCAGTTACTCGGGCAGGGGATCCTACGAGCAGTACTTC
TRBV7-2	NA	NA	15	TRBJ2-5	CASSLVGVGQETQYF	TGTGCCAGCAGCTTAGTGGGAGTGGGGCAAGAGACCCAGTACTTC
TRBV6-5	NA	NA	13	TRBJ2-4	CASSQGSKNIQYF	TGTGCCAGCAGTCAGGGGTCCAAAAACATTCAGTACTTC
TRBV2	TRBD1	NA	14	TRBJ2-3	CADRTGVSTDTQYF	TGTGCCGACAGGACAGGGGTTAGCACAGATACGCAGTATTTT
TRBV5-1	NA	NA	13	TRBJ1-4	CASSQRTFEKLFF	TGCGCCAGCTCACAGAGAACCTTTGAAAAACTGTTTTTT
TRBV4-2	NA	NA	14	TRBJ1-6	CASSQEGQPSPLHF	TGTGCCAGCAGCCAAGAAGGACAGCCTTCACCCCTCCACTTT
TRBV9	NA	once	14	TRBJ2-5	CASSVQGSGETQYF	TGTGCCAGCAGCGTACAGGGAAGTGGAGAGACCCAGTACTTC
TRBV19	NA	NA	14	TRBJ2-1	CASSATNQNNEQFF	TGTGCCAGTAGTGCAACAAACCAAAACAATGAGCAGTTCTTC
TRBV7-9	TRBD2	NA	18	TRBJ2-2	CASSLTVLGLAGSGELFF	TGTGCCAGCAGCTTAACGGTGCTCGGACTAGCGGGATCCGGGGAGCTGTTTTTT
TRBV28	TRBD2	NA	12	TRBJ2-7	CASGGSSYEQYF	TGTGCCTCCGGGGGGAGCTCCTACGAGCAGTACTTC
TRBV3-1/TRBV3-2	NA	NA	14	TRBJ1-3	CASSLHRAGNTIYF	TGTGCCAGCAGCCTCCACAGGGCTGGAAACACCATATATTTT
TRBV10-3	TRBD1	NA	15	TRBJ1-4	CAISKTGGFEEKLFF	TGTGCCATCAGTAAAACAGGGGGCTTTGAGGAAAAACTGTTTTTT